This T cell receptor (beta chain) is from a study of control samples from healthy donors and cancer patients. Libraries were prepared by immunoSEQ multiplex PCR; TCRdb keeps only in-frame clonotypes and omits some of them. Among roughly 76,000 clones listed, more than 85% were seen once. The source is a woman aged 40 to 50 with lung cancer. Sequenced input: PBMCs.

CDR3 bases: TGTGCCAGCAGTTACGACGGGGGATACGGCTACACCTTC. Translating it yields CASSYDGGYGYTF. V and J are TRBV6-6 and TRBJ1-2, with D possibly TRBD1 on 5 matching bases. V lost 2 bases and J 8 bases, leaving 12 bases between the germline ends. The CDR3 consists of 13 residues. Germline CDR1 and CDR2: MNHNY and SVGAGI (reference sequence).